The 24 T cell receptor beta chains below all came from one sample that was sequenced in a study of cytomegalovirus exposure and HLA in healthy donors (TCRdb year 2017). The library relied on the immunoSEQ multiplex PCR assay. The immuneACCESS repertoire file appears here via TCRdb, limited to in-frame rearrangements. These files lack a portion of the clones; in checked studies, under half of the deficit traces to unresolved V genes, and the cause of the others is not known. This sample has some 250,000 clones in its table, and 90% of those were observed once. The top ten hold less than 0.4% of the sample. The sample comprised PBMCs. Source of these receptors: a woman aged 18-29 years in good health and CMV-seronegative.

V is TRBV4-1 and J is TRBJ2-7, with D possibly TRBD1 on 6 matching bases. This CDR3 region has 14 residues. V was pared by 1 base and J by 3 bases, with 10 bases between. Germline V gene data show CDR1 as MGHRA and CDR2 as YSYEKL. The CDR3 spells CASSQAQGVYEQYV. The CDR3 DNA sequence: TGCGCCAGCAGCCAAGCACAGGGAGTCTACGAGCAGTACGTC.

The rearrangement joins TRBV9 to TRBJ1-2; D is possibly TRBD1 (6 bases). Germline V gene lookup returns CDR1 SGDLS and CDR2 YYNGEE. The CDR3 runs 17 residues. V was pared by 4 bases and J by 4 bases, with 23 bases between. The CDR3 here is CASSLRGGDKPFYGYTF. DNA of the CDR3: TGTGCCAGCAGCCTGAGAGGGGGTGATAAACCATTCTATGGCTACACCTTC.

This chain joins TRBV29-1 and TRBJ2-7, with 8 bases identical to TRBD2. The V segment lost 7 bases and the J segment 4 bases; nucleotides outside the gene matches: 6. Germline CDR1 SQVTM, CDR2 ANQGSEA. This CDR3 has 12 amino acids. CDR3 DNA sequence: TGCAGCGCTACTGGGACTAGATACGAGCAGTACGTC. Encoded protein: CSATGTRYEQYV.

V and J are TRBV25-1 and TRBJ1-5, with a weak D call TRBD1 (5 bases). Between the trimmed V and J ends, which lost 6 bases and 8 bases, there was a span of 17 bases. CDR1 is MGHDK, CDR2 SYGVNS, per germline. The CDR3 sequence is 14 residues long. The CDR3 loop reads CASSRTGSGEPQHF. The CDR3 region has the DNA TGTGCCAGCAGCCGAACCGGGTCGGGGGAGCCCCAGCATTTT.

This clone was recorded a few times. The chain combines TRBV27 with TRBJ2-2; possibly TRBD1 for D (6 bases). Trimming took 7 bases from V and 6 from J, leaving 15 bases between them. Germline V gene sequence: CDR1 MNHEY, CDR2 SMNVEV (reference sequence). This CDR3 has 14 residues. CDR3 coding DNA: TGTGCCAGCACCGTAATCGAGGGGGCCGGGGAGCTGTTTTTT. Translated: CASTVIEGAGELFF.

V gene TRBV27 combines with J gene TRBJ1-1; D uncertain. Germline V gene lookup returns CDR1 MNHEY and CDR2 SMNVEV (reference sequence). Trimming took off 5 bases at V and 3 bases at J, with 16 bases between the two ends. The CDR3 spans 15 residues. The CDR3 spells CASSKLRLDDTEAFF. The CDR3 DNA follows: TGTGCCAGCAGTAAACTCCGACTAGACGACACTGAAGCTTTCTTT.

The chain employs TRBV4-1 and TRBJ2-1; the match to TRBD2 covers 14 bases. The V gene end was trimmed by 1 base and the J gene end by 9 bases; junction bases not matched to a gene: 14. Germline V gene sequence: CDR1 MGHRA, CDR2 YSYEKL. This CDR3 spans 19 amino acids. CDR3 region: CASSQASGLRLAGGVEQFF. The CDR3 DNA is TGCGCCAGCAGCCAAGCGTCTGGTTTAAGACTAGCGGGGGGGGTTGAGCAGTTCTTC.

This clone was found a few times. The chain is built from TRBV4-1 and TRBJ1-2; 7 bases map to TRBD1. The germline CDR1 and CDR2 sequences are MGHRA and YSYEKL. Losses at the gene ends were 4 bases for V and 6 bases for J; bases not matched to a gene: 14. The length of the CDR3 is 16 residues. CDR3 in amino acids: CASSPAGSGGFNGYTF. In DNA, the CDR3 is TGCGCCAGCAGCCCTGCCGGGTCAGGGGGTTTCAATGGCTACACCTTC.

This clone has more than one count but fewer than ten. The chain is built from TRBV19 and TRBJ2-2; D possibly corresponds to TRBD2 (5 bases). The CDR3 length is 14 residues. Germline CDR1 and CDR2: LNHDA and SQIVND (reference sequence). V lost 3 bases and J 5 bases, leaving 10 bases between the germline ends. In DNA, the CDR3 is TGTGCCAGTAGTATTGGGTGGAGGACCGGGGAGCTGTTTTTT. Encoded protein: CASSIGWRTGELFF.

The chain carries TRBV7-9 and TRBJ1-5, with D unresolved. Germline-derived CDR1 and CDR2 are SEHNR and FQNEAQ (reference sequence). Trimming shortened V by 3 bases and J by 3 bases, and 15 bases separated the two germline ends. This CDR3 comprises 16 residues. The CDR3 is CASSLAVTRNNQPQHF. CDR3 coding DNA: TGTGCCAGCAGCTTGGCGGTAACTAGGAACAATCAGCCCCAGCATTTT.

This clone showed up just a few times. V gene TRBV7-9 combines with J gene TRBJ1-2; TRBD1 might be the D (5 bases). Between the trimmed V and J ends, which lost 1 base and 4 bases, there was a span of 16 bases. The CDR3 is 16 amino acids. Germline V lookup: CDR1 SEHNR, CDR2 FQNEAQ (reference sequence). The CDR3 protein is CASSLDGGETFYGYTF. The CDR3 DNA reads as TGTGCCAGCAGCTTAGATGGAGGGGAGACCTTCTATGGCTACACCTTC.

The CDR3: CASSLRRGYEQYF. As DNA, the CDR3 is TGCGCCAGCAGCCTACGAAGGGGATACGAGCAGTACTTC. V and J are TRBV4-1 and TRBJ2-7; weak D call: TRBD1 (5 bases). Per germline, CDR1 MGHRA and CDR2 YSYEKL. V was pared by 4 bases and J by 4 bases, with 11 bases between. CDR3 size: 13 residues.

The rearrangement joins TRBV30 to TRBJ2-1, with 9 bases identical to TRBD2. Germline V gives CDR1 GTSNPN, CDR2 SVGIG (reference sequence). With 5 bases clipped from V and 10 bases from J, the junction kept 12 bases outside the gene matches. This CDR3 contains 14 residues. CDR3 sequence reads: CAWGPSGVYPEQFF. The CDR3 DNA reads TGTGCCTGGGGCCCTAGCGGGGTGTATCCAGAGCAGTTCTTC.

This clone was counted between two and nine times. CDR3 region: CATSRSSYNSPLHF. The CDR3 nucleotides are TGTGCCACCAGTAGGAGCTCCTATAATTCACCCCTCCACTTT. This rearrangement joins TRBV15 to TRBJ1-6; D uncertain. This CDR3 contains 14 residues. The germline V gene has CDR1 LNHNV and CDR2 YYDKDF (reference sequence). V was trimmed by 6 bases and J by 0 bases, leaving 6 bases between them.

The chain has TRBV11-3 and TRBJ1-1; D unclear. The V gene's germline CDR1 is SGHNT and CDR2 YENEEA. The length of the CDR3 is 13 residues. Trimming left V 4 bases short and J 1 base short, with 7 bases between. The CDR3: CASSSSGNTEAFF. In DNA, the CDR3 is TGTGCCAGCAGCTCCTCAGGGAACACTGAAGCTTTCTTT. Full variable domain (missing parts from reference TRBV11-3 and TRBJ1-1): EAGVVQSPRYKIIEKKQPVAFWCNPISGHNTLYWYLQNLGQGPELLIRYENEEAVDDSQLPKDRFSAERLKGVDSTLKIQPAELGDSAVYLCASSSSGNTEAFFGQGTRLTVV.

The V call is TRBV5-1, the J call TRBJ2-4; the D gene is possibly TRBD2 (5 bases). The length of the CDR3 is 15 residues. V was shortened by 0 bases and J by 3 bases, with 10 bases between the two germline ends. Germline V lookup: CDR1 SGHRS, CDR2 YFSETQ. The CDR3 region is CASSLAGMGKNIQYF. CDR3 sequence (DNA): TGCGCCAGCAGCTTGGCGGGGATGGGCAAAAACATTCAGTACTTC. The full variable domain, in which reference TRBV5-1 and TRBJ2-4 provide the parts outside the CDR3, is KAGVTQTPRYLIKTRGQQVTLSCSPISGHRSVSWYQQTPGQGLQFLFEYFSETQRNKGNFPGRFSGRQFSNSRSEMNVSTLELGDSALYLCASSLAGMGKNIQYFGAGTRLSVL.

This clone was detected only once. This rearrangement joins TRBV15 to TRBJ2-7; 7 bases line up with TRBD1. CDR3 length: 14 amino acids. Trimming took 5 bases from V and 4 from J; bases not matched to a gene: 8. CDR1 is LNHNV and CDR2 is YYDKDF in the germline V gene (reference sequence). The CDR3 sequence is CATSRSPGGYEQYV. The CDR3 bases are TGTGCCACCAGCCGATCCCCAGGGGGTTACGAGCAGTACGTC.

The rearrangement links TRBV19 to TRBJ1-5; 7 bases fit TRBD1. Germline V lookup: CDR1 LNHDA, CDR2 SQIVND (reference sequence). V dropped 3 bases and J dropped 6; count of bases not matched to a gene: 8. The CDR3 has 15 amino acids. Here the CDR3 DNA reads TGTGCCAGTAGTATTCCGACAGGGAGGAGTCAGCCCCAGCATTTT. Protein: CASSIPTGRSQPQHF.

V and J are TRBV5-6 and TRBJ2-1; a possible D gene is TRBD2 (5 bases). Germline V CDR1 and CDR2: SGHDT, YYEEEE. Trimming pared 5 bases from V and 9 bases from J, leaving 12 bases between. CDR3 length: 12 residues. CDR3 sequence (DNA): TGTGCCAGCAGTTCCGGGATGGGTGAGCAGTTCTTC. Translation gives CASSSGMGEQFF.

V gene TRBV13 combines with J gene TRBJ2-1, with 7 positions matching TRBD2. Germline V gene lookup returns CDR1 PRHDT and CDR2 FYEKMQ (reference sequence). J gave up 0 bases and V 1 base, and 0 bases lay outside the gene matches. The CDR3 contains 15 residues. The chain's CDR3 is CASSLAGGSYNEQFF. CDR3 nucleotides: TGTGCCAGCAGCTTAGCGGGGGGCTCCTACAATGAGCAGTTCTTC.

V gene TRBV10-2 combines with J gene TRBJ1-2; 7 positions agree with TRBD1. This CDR3 region has 14 residues. Germline V gives CDR1 WSHSY, CDR2 SAAADI. Losses at the gene ends were 6 bases for V and 5 bases for J; bases not matched to a gene: 9. CDR3 amino acids: CASSIRGDLYGYTF. In nucleotides, the CDR3 is TGCGCCAGCAGCATCAGGGGGGACCTATATGGCTACACCTTC.

The chain recombines TRBV7-5 with TRBJ1-5; the listed D gene, TRBD1, was not tested against the DNA. TRBV7-5 is an annotated pseudogene. CDR3 size: 16 residues. CDR3 loop: CARSSLQGGSNQPQHF. CDR3 sequence (DNA): TGTGCCAGAAGCTCATTACAGGGTGGGAGCAATCAGCCCCAGCATTTT.

The chain is built from TRBV9 and TRBJ2-1, with a tentative D call TRBD2 (5 bases). Germline values: CDR1 SGDLS, CDR2 YYNGEE. V lost 6 bases and J 5 bases, leaving 12 bases between the germline ends. The CDR3 contains 13 residues. CDR3 DNA: TGTGCCAGCAAACGCGGACTCAACAATGAGCAGTTCTTC. It specifies CASKRGLNNEQFF.

This rearrangement joins TRBV27 to TRBJ2-6; D might be TRBD1 (5 bases). The V end was cut by 1 base, the J end by 1 base, with 14 bases between. The CDR3 covers 18 residues. Per the germline V gene, CDR1 is MNHEY and CDR2 is SMNVEV (reference sequence). CDR3 protein: CASSLFWGTPSGANVLTF. CDR3 bases: TGTGCCAGCAGTTTATTTTGGGGCACGCCGTCTGGGGCCAACGTCCTGACTTTC.